This passage covers 15 T cell receptor beta chains from one sample sequenced in a study of cytomegalovirus exposure and HLA in healthy donors. This PCR relied on a set of 60 Vbeta primers and 13 Jbeta primers. The assay was immunoSEQ multiplex PCR, and TCRdb's table has in-frame clones only and misses some. This table holds 150,000 to 200,000 clones, around 81% found once. The sample taken for sequencing was PBMCs. The origin of the receptors is a woman in her twenties or thirties in good health and CMV-seronegative.

The chain has TRBV7-9 and TRBJ2-1, with TRBD1 matching 9 bases. The CDR3 runs to 11 residues. The germline gives CDR1 SEHNR, CDR2 FQNEAQ (reference sequence). V was clipped by 5 bases and J by 14 bases; unmatched bases: 4. This CDR3 reads CASSPGQGKFF. CDR3 DNA sequence: TGTGCCAGCAGCCCGGGACAGGGAAAGTTCTTC.

This clone has just a few counts. The chain links TRBV7-8 to TRBJ2-3; D might be TRBD2 (6 bases). CDR1 and CDR2 (germline): SGHVS, FQNEAQ. Trimming pared 4 bases from V and 6 bases from J, leaving 11 bases between. This CDR3 spans 13 amino acids. CDR3 DNA sequence: TGTGCCAGCAGCTCAACGGGGAGGGATACGCAGTATTTT. It yields the protein CASSSTGRDTQYF.

The chain has TRBV5-1 and TRBJ2-5; 10 nucleotides line up with TRBD2. Germline loops: CDR1 SGHRS, CDR2 YFSETQ. With V trimmed by 4 bases and J by 6 bases, 18 bases remained unmatched. The CDR3 totals 18 residues. CDR3 DNA: TGCGCCAGCAGCCAGGGTCGTAGCGGGGGGAACCCTATCCAGACCCAGTACTTC. This gives the protein CASSQGRSGGNPIQTQYF.

This clone was detected only once. The chain is built from TRBV6-6 and TRBJ1-1; 8 bases are a match to TRBD1. The V gene's germline CDR1 is MNHNY and CDR2 SVGAGI (reference sequence). The CDR3 loop spans 13 amino acids. The J segment lost 1 base and the V segment lost 7 bases, leaving 2 bases of the junction unmatched. The DNA for the CDR3 is TGTGCCAGCAAGGGGACAGGGAACACTGAAGCTTTCTTT. Translating gives CASKGTGNTEAFF.

In its sample, this clone was seen once. This chain connects TRBV7-8 to TRBJ2-1; 10 bases map to TRBD2. The germline V gene encodes CDR1 SGHVS and CDR2 FQNEAQ. The junction had 3 bases not matched to a gene; V was cut back by 3 bases and J by 4 bases. This CDR3 comprises 15 residues. CDR3 region: CASSLGTSEYNEQFF. As DNA, the CDR3 is TGTGCCAGCAGCTTGGGGACTAGCGAGTACAATGAGCAGTTCTTC.

The chain has TRBV6-1 and TRBJ2-4; D call uncertain. The V gene lost 2 bases and the J gene lost 0 bases, with 11 bases spanning the gap. CDR3 length equals 16 residues. Germline assignment: CDR1 MNHNS and CDR2 SASEGT. The CDR3 region is CASSESSTLAKNIQYF. CDR3 in DNA: TGTGCCAGCAGTGAAAGTTCTACCCTAGCCAAAAACATTCAGTACTTC.

This rearrangement joins TRBV27 to TRBJ1-5, with 8 bases matching TRBD1. The CDR3 is made up of 18 amino acids. Germline loops: CDR1 MNHEY, CDR2 SMNVEV (reference sequence). The trim removed 6 bases at V and 2 bases at J, leaving 15 bases unmatched. CDR3 sequence: CASSRRSDRGGGNQPQHF. The CDR3 bases are TGTGCCAGCAGCCGCCGATCTGACAGGGGCGGAGGCAATCAGCCCCAGCATTTT.

V gene TRBV27 combines with J gene TRBJ2-2, with D possibly being TRBD1 (6 bases). The CDR3 contains 16 residues. Trimming took off 5 bases at V and 5 bases at J, with 18 bases between the two ends. CDR1 MNHEY and CDR2 SMNVEV come from the germline V gene (reference sequence). Here the CDR3 reads CASSLPGHLGTGELFF. DNA for the CDR3: TGTGCCAGCAGTCTCCCGGGACACTTAGGGACCGGGGAGCTGTTTTTT.

On this clone itself: A read error may account for a junction end that differs from germline. The chain uses TRBV7-9 and TRBJ2-5, with 9 nucleotides matching TRBD2. Germline V gene sequence: CDR1 SEHNR, CDR2 FQNEAQ (reference sequence). The CDR3 runs 16 residues. This CDR3 is CSRADSSGGLQETQYF. CDR3 nucleotide sequence: TGTTCCAGGGCCGATTCGAGCGGGGGGCTCCAAGAGACCCAGTACTTC.

A few counts support this clone. This chain connects TRBV5-8 to TRBJ1-4, with 10 bases fitting TRBD1. Germline V gene data show CDR1 as SGHTS and CDR2 as YDEGEE. V lost 3 bases to trimming and J lost 3 bases; unmatched junction nucleotides: 8. The CDR3 loop spans 17 amino acids. For the CDR3, the DNA is TGTGCCAGCAGCTCCCGGGACAGGGGACTTTCTAATGAAAAACTGTTTTTT. It encodes CASSSRDRGLSNEKLFF.

DNA of the CDR3: TGTGCCAGCAACCAACCGACAGGGCTCGCCTATGGCTACACCTTC. Protein: CASNQPTGLAYGYTF. The chain employs TRBV28 and TRBJ1-2; 7 bases line up with TRBD1. From germline, CDR1 is MDHEN and CDR2 SYDVKM. The CDR3 loop spans 15 amino acids. Unmatched junction bases numbered 12, after V lost 7 bases and J lost 4 bases.

This clone has just a few counts. The rearrangement links TRBV28 to TRBJ2-5, with a possible D match to TRBD2 (7 bases). From germline, CDR1 is MDHEN and CDR2 SYDVKM. CDR3 size: 15 residues. Trimming shortened V by 3 bases and J by 5 bases, and 16 bases separated the two germline ends. The CDR3 nucleotides are TGTGCCAGCAGTTTTAGGGGGGGGTGGGGTGAGACCCAGTACTTC. It codes for CASSFRGGWGETQYF.

This clone turned up a few times. The chain recombines TRBV28 with TRBJ1-5; TRBD1 agrees at 10 bases. The J segment lost 8 bases and the V segment lost 7 bases, leaving 8 bases of the junction unmatched. The CDR3 has 14 amino acids. CDR1 MDHEN and CDR2 SYDVKM come from the germline V gene. The DNA of the CDR3 is TGTGCCAGCAAACTCCCAGGGACAGGGGAGCCCCAGCATTTT. Amino acid sequence: CASKLPGTGEPQHF.

This clone occurred once. At one of its ends the junction is not consistent with the germline gene, which may arise from a read error. The CDR3 is CSSSFPRRTGGLTEAFF. The CDR3 nucleotides read TGTTCCAGCAGCTTTCCCCGCCGGACAGGGGGACTCACTGAAGCTTTCTTT. The chain links TRBV7-9 to TRBJ1-1, with 10 nucleotides matching TRBD1. Germline assignment: CDR1 SEHNR and CDR2 FQNEAQ (reference sequence). CDR3 length: 17 residues.

This chain connects TRBV7-3 to TRBJ2-3; 8 bases line up with TRBD2. Germline CDR1 reads SGHTA; CDR2 reads FQGTGA. This CDR3 comprises 13 residues. V was clipped by 0 bases and J by 9 bases; unmatched bases: 2. CDR3 nucleotide sequence: TGTGCCAGCAGCTTAACGGGACTAGAGACGCAGTATTTT. This encodes CASSLTGLETQYF.